This TCR beta chain comes out of a study of blood T cell repertoires in COVID-19. Across the study: Acute-phase and convalescent COVID-19 samples originated in the United States, Italy and Spain. The analysed material was cDNA or gDNA that came from T cells, B-cell-depleted T cells, or PBMCs.

In the study's own analysis: Cell counts per sample came from amplifying reference gene primers. Assay: immunoSEQ multiplex PCR; the TCRdb copy retains only in-frame clones and omits some. V, J and clone size reflect that table, while D and trimming were determined from the DNA. The sample lists approximately 110,000 clones; 85% were seen once. The CDR3 covers 12 residues. Germline CDR1 is GTSNPN and CDR2 is SVGIG (reference sequence). V lost 0 bases and J 5 bases, leaving 7 bases between the germline ends. Input material: peripheral blood. This clonotype originated in a human donor in a cohort sampled during active COVID-19. The chain uses TRBV30 and TRBJ2-5; D is perhaps TRBD2 (5 bases). The DNA of the CDR3 is TGTGCCTGGAGTGTACAGCGGGAGACCCAGTACTTC. This encodes CAWSVQRETQYF. The variable domain in full, with the rest retrieved from reference TRBV30 and TRBJ2-5, is SQTIHQWPATLVQPVGSPLSLECTVEGTSNPNLYWYRQAAGRGLQLLFYSVGIGQISSEVPQNLSASRPQDRQFILSSKKLLLSDSGFYLCAWSVQRETQYFGPGTRLLVL.